This T cell receptor beta chain was observed in a study of blood T cells in healthy people across ages. Germline V CDR1 and CDR2: SGDLS, YYNGEE. The CDR3 contains 17 residues. V trimming: 3 bases; J trimming: 1 base; junction bases outside the gene matches: 9. This clonotype was detected only a few times. Total RNA, at least 5.5 micrograms per sample, came from PBMCs. With a J-beta primer mix and a sample-barcoded 5' primer, a second PCR ran 7 to 11 cycles. MiXCR was run by TCRdb on the 5' RACE reads, yielding one entry per CDR3 protein. Of 1,800,000 or so distinct CDR3 sequences listed, more than 35% were seen once; the top ten hold more than 20%.

The genes are TRBV9 and TRBJ2-5; TRBD1 aligns across 10 bases. The sample taken for sequencing was blood. The TCR comes from a human donor in good health. CDR3 DNA sequence: TGTGCCAGCAGCGCCCCGGGTGGGGACAGGGGCCAAGAGACCCAGTACTTC. Translating it yields CASSAPGGDRGQETQYF. The full variable domain, in which reference TRBV9 and TRBJ2-5 provide the parts outside the CDR3, is DSGVTQTPKHLITATGQRVTLRCSPRSGDLSVYWYQQSLDQGLQFLIQYYNGEERAKGNILERFSAQQFPDLHSELNLSSLELGDSALYFCASSAPGGDRGQETQYFGPGTRLLVL.